Each of the 11 T cell receptor beta chains below was sequenced from the same sample in a study of tumor and adjacent non-tumor tissue in lung cancer. A modified ARM-PCR protocol with three rounds of nested PCR amplified TCRbeta. Via MiXCR, TCRdb re-called the multiplex PCR reads, giving one row per CDR3 protein. Of 60,000 or so distinct CDR3 sequences listed, around two thirds were seen once; the top ten hold around 29%. RNA was extracted from bulk tissue without any cell sorting. Distant lung tissue was collected more than 3 cm away from the tumor edge. Sequencing input: distant non-tumor lung tissue. These receptors were taken from a man aged 65-85 years with non-small cell lung cancer.

Details on this clonotype: A read error may be the cause here, since a much bigger clone is one base away. This sequence joins TRBV4-1 and TRBJ2-1; the match to TRBD1 covers 8 bases. CDR3 size: 14 residues. Germline V gene lookup returns CDR1 MGHRA and CDR2 YSYEKL. The CDR3 spells CASCQPRTGYEQFF. CDR3 nucleotides: TGCGCCAGCTGCCAACCCAGGACAGGGTATGAGCAGTTCTTC.

This clonotype was found a few times. This CDR3 fails to terminate in the conserved phenylalanine or tryptophan, so it likely reflects a read error. J is TRBJ2-5 and V is TRBV6-1; 9 bases are shared with TRBD1. The V gene's germline CDR1 is MNHNS and CDR2 SASEGT. The ends lost 8 bases at V and 3 bases at J; junction bases unmatched: 4. The CDR3 has 13 residues. This chain's CDR3 is CASGWTGEETQYY. For the CDR3, the DNA is TGTGCCAGCGGATGGACAGGGGAAGAGACCCAGTACTAC.

In its sample, this clonotype was seen many times. The junction differs from germline at one of its ends, possibly a read error. V usage is TRBV30 and J usage is TRBJ2-7; the D gene is possibly TRBD2 (6 bases). Germline assignment: CDR1 GTSNPN and CDR2 SVGIG (reference sequence). The CDR3 covers 12 residues. Written as DNA, the CDR3 is TGCGCCTGGAGGGCAGGTCGCCACGAGCAGTACTTC. Its protein is CAWRAGRHEQYF.

This clonotype was seen ten or more times. The V call is TRBV4-2, the J call TRBJ2-4; 13 bases are shared with TRBD2. J lost 6 bases, V lost 3 bases, and 14 bases had no gene match. There are 19 residues in the CDR3. Germline CDR1 LGHNA, CDR2 YNFKEQ. The CDR3 coding sequence is TGTGCCAGCAGCCATGAGGGGAGTCCGGGACTAGCGGGGTCAAACATTCAGTACTTC. Translating it yields CASSHEGSPGLAGSNIQYF.

Concerning this clonotype: It is likely a read error, because the conserved phenylalanine at the end of the CDR3 is missing. The V gene is TRBV4-2, the J gene TRBJ2-5, with D perhaps TRBD1 or TRBD2 (6 bases each). The V end lost 1 base, the J end lost 2 bases, and 14 bases lay between the germline ends. This CDR3 region has 16 residues. Per the germline V gene, CDR1 is LGHNA and CDR2 is YNFKEQ. For the CDR3, the DNA is TGTGCCAGCAGCCAAGGGGGGGCAGGTGGGCAAGAGACCCAGTACTTA. It specifies CASSQGGAGGQETQYL.

Note on this clonotype: The CDR3 does not end in the conserved phenylalanine or tryptophan, so this is likely a read error. J is TRBJ2-2 and V is TRBV6-5; 8 bases line up with TRBD2. This CDR3 region has 19 residues. The V gene's germline CDR1 is MNHEY and CDR2 SVGAGI. The CDR3 nucleotides read TGTGCCAGAAGTTATACGGGACACCGGACTAGCTGGGTAGCCGGGGAGCTGTTTATT. Translating gives CARSYTGHRTSWVAGELFI.

This clonotype was counted between two and nine times. Since a much larger clone is just one base distant, this may be a read error. The J gene is TRBJ1-2, the V gene TRBV4-2; TRBD1 agrees at 8 bases. The CDR3 contains 17 residues. The germline V gene has CDR1 LGHNA and CDR2 YNFKEQ. The CDR3 sequence is CASSHSGTGTDNYGYAF. CDR3 in DNA: TGTGCCAGCAGCCACTCCGGGACAGGCACCGATAACTATGGCTACGCCTTC.

Points on this clonotype: One end of the junction varies from germline; a read error may be responsible. The chain is built from TRBV11-2 and TRBJ2-6; 8 nucleotides align to TRBD2. The CDR3 length is 17 residues. Germline CDR1 is SGHAT and CDR2 is FQNNGV. The CDR3 loop reads CASSSRGGSSGVNVVNF. The CDR3 bases are TGTGCCAGCAGCTCCCGGGGGGGTAGCTCTGGGGTCAACGTCGTGAATTTC.

This clonotype has ten or more counts. The chain has TRBV6-6 and TRBJ2-2; TRBD1 agrees at 8 bases. Unmatched junction bases numbered 6, after V lost 11 bases and J lost 7 bases. The CDR3 is made up of 12 amino acids. The germline V gene encodes CDR1 MNHNY and CDR2 SVGAGI (reference sequence). DNA for the CDR3: TGTGCCGGGCAGGGGGCGAACGGGGAGCTGTTTTTT. It is translated as CAGQGANGELFF.

As concerns this clonotype: The germline gene is not matched at one end of the junction; a read error may be the cause. This chain uses TRBV11-1 with TRBJ2-5; D is perhaps TRBD2 (5 bases). The germline V gene has CDR1 SGHAT and CDR2 FQDESV (reference sequence). This CDR3 comprises 14 residues. For the CDR3, the DNA is TGTCCCAGCACCCGGGGTGATCCACATGAGACCCAGTATTTC. Its protein is CPSTRGDPHETQYF.

The genes are TRBV10-3 and TRBJ2-7; D is perhaps TRBD1 (5 bases). Trimming stripped 7 bases from V and 4 bases from J, with 14 bases between. In germline, CDR1 is ENHRY, CDR2 SYGVKD. This CDR3 contains 13 residues. In nucleotides, the CDR3 is TGTGCCATCACTGGGCAGGGTAGTTACGAGCAGTACTTC. This gives the protein CAITGQGSYEQYF.